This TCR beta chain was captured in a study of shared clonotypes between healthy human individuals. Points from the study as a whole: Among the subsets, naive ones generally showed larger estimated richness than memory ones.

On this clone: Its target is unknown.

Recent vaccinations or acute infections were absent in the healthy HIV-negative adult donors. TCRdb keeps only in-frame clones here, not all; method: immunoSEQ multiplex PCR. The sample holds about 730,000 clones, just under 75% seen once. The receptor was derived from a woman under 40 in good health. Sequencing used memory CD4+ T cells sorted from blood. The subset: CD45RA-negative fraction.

The CDR3 region has the DNA TGTGCCAGCAGGGTGGGAGGGCGTAGAGACGAGCAGTACTTC. It codes for CASRVGGRRDEQYF. The chain carries TRBV28 and TRBJ2-7; 7 nucleotides match TRBD2. V dropped 6 bases and J dropped 5; count of bases not matched to a gene: 10. Germline V gene sequence: CDR1 MDHEN, CDR2 SYDVKM. This CDR3 spans 14 amino acids.